The sequence of this T cell receptor beta chain was determined in a study of cytomegalovirus exposure and HLA in healthy donors. Germline V lookup: CDR1 LGHNA, CDR2 YSLEER. The CDR3 consists of 13 residues. V was pared by 0 bases and J by 5 bases, with 7 bases between. About this clone: At the DNA level, this CDR3 is encoded by other sequences in the same sample as well.

With 60 Vbeta and 13 Jbeta primers, the PCR was carried out. Method: immunoSEQ multiplex PCR; TCRdb's copy keeps in-frame clones and lacks some. The sample holds approximately 70,000 clones, about 80% seen once. The sample taken for sequencing was PBMCs. The V gene is TRBV4-3, the J gene TRBJ1-1; D is uncertain. The sequence was collected from a middle-aged man in good health and CMV-seronegative. DNA for the CDR3: TGCGCCAGCAGCCAAGATAGCGGGACTGAAGCTTTCTTT. Its protein is CASSQDSGTEAFF.